The 20 T cell receptor beta chains below all came from one sample that was sequenced in a study of PD-L1 blockade in urothelial cancer. Only in-frame clones appear in the TCRdb table, and some are missing; sequencing was by immunoSEQ multiplex PCR. The profile shows 65,000 to 85,000 clones, 91% of them singletons. Sample time point: peripheral blood 6 weeks after treatment start. This specimen consisted of PBMCs, obtained around atezolizumab (anti-PD-L1) treatment. Receptors originate from an elderly woman with urothelial cancer.

V gene TRBV6-1 combines with J gene TRBJ1-2; 7 bases are a match to TRBD1. The CDR3 contains 14 residues. V was pared by 4 bases and J by 5 bases, with 7 bases of the junction left unmatched. Looked up from germline, CDR1 is MNHNS and CDR2 is SASEGT. CDR3 protein: CASSVSTGTYGYTF. The CDR3 bases are TGTGCCAGCAGTGTCTCGACAGGGACATATGGCTACACCTTC.

This chain uses TRBV7-5 with TRBJ2-1; the table gives TRBD1 as D, unverified against the DNA. TRBV7-5 is given as a pseudogene. The CDR3 contains 14 residues. CDR3: CVRSPRDRAIVKFF. The CDR3 bases are TGTGTCAGAAGCCCCAGGGACAGGGCTATAGTTAAGTTCTTC.

The gene calls are TRBV13 and TRBJ2-1; D uncertain. Germline V gene data show CDR1 as PRHDT and CDR2 as FYEKMQ (reference sequence). CDR3 length: 15 amino acids. V lost 1 base, J lost 0 bases, and 7 bases lay in between. The CDR3, as DNA: TGTGCCAGCAGCTTAGACGGTGGCTCCTACAATGAGCAGTTCTTC. It yields the protein CASSLDGGSYNEQFF.

The rearrangement uses TRBV18 and TRBJ2-1; the D is unclear. The CDR3 totals 15 residues. Trimming cost V 0 bases and J 0 bases, with 6 bases left between them. Germline-derived CDR1 and CDR2 are KGHSH and LQKENI. Written as DNA, the CDR3 is TGTGCCAGCTCACCACCCATGAGCTCCTACAATGAGCAGTTCTTC. It encodes CASSPPMSSYNEQFF.

The CDR3 loop reads CASSQDIAGGHTGELFF. The CDR3 nucleotides are TGCGCCAGCAGCCAAGATATAGCGGGAGGCCACACCGGGGAGCTGTTTTTT. The chain recombines TRBV4-1 with TRBJ2-2; TRBD2 aligns across 10 bases. The CDR3 runs 17 residues. Germline CDR1 and CDR2: MGHRA and YSYEKL. After removal of 0 bases from V and 3 bases from J, the junction contained 4 bases not matched to a gene.

The chain employs TRBV2 and TRBJ2-6; weak D call: TRBD2 (5 bases). This CDR3 has 15 amino acids. Trimming cost V 6 bases and J 4 bases, with 13 bases left between them. Germline V gives CDR1 SNHLY, CDR2 FYNNEI. The CDR3 bases are TGTGCCAGCAGAAAAGAGGGAGCCGGGGCCAACGTCCTGACTTTC. It translates to CASRKEGAGANVLTF.

This chain uses TRBV4-1 with TRBJ1-3, with D perhaps TRBD1 (5 bases). CDR3 size: 14 residues. V shed 4 bases and J shed 5 bases, with 12 bases lying between them. Germline V gives CDR1 MGHRA, CDR2 YSYEKL. The chain's CDR3 is CASSLEGPRNTIYF. The CDR3, as DNA: TGCGCCAGCAGCCTGGAGGGGCCTAGAAACACCATATATTTT.

In DNA form, the CDR3 reads TGTGCCAGCAGCGTAGATAGCGGGACCTACGAGCAGTACTTC. Amino acid sequence: CASSVDSGTYEQYF. The chain combines TRBV9 with TRBJ2-7; the match to TRBD2 covers 8 bases. Germline CDR1 is SGDLS and CDR2 is YYNGEE. After removal of 0 bases from V and 2 bases from J, the junction contained 1 base not matched to a gene. CDR3 length equals 14 residues.

This chain uses TRBV27 with TRBJ2-2; D is undetermined. The germline V gene encodes CDR1 MNHEY and CDR2 SMNVEV (reference sequence). The CDR3 runs 12 residues. Trimming removed 6 bases at V and 1 base at J, with 3 bases between. The CDR3 protein is CASSLNTGELFF. CDR3 sequence (DNA): TGTGCCAGCAGCTTGAACACCGGGGAGCTGTTTTTT.

The rearrangement joins TRBV7-9 to TRBJ2-5, with TRBD2 identical over 11 bases. The CDR3 contains 14 residues. Germline V gene sequence: CDR1 SEHNR, CDR2 FQNEAQ (reference sequence). Losses at the gene ends were 5 bases for V and 3 bases for J; bases not matched to a gene: 2. The CDR3 nucleotides are TGTGCCAGCAGCATGGGACTAGCGGAAGAGACCCAGTACTTC. Translation gives CASSMGLAEETQYF.

V gene TRBV5-1 combines with J gene TRBJ1-4; TRBD1 matches 7 bases. CDR3 size: 13 residues. V trimming: 2 bases; J trimming: 5 bases; junction bases outside the gene matches: 0. Germline CDR1 reads SGHRS; CDR2 reads YFSETQ. DNA for the CDR3: TGCGCCAGCAGCTTACAGGGGAATGAAAAACTGTTTTTT. Residues: CASSLQGNEKLFF.

This chain joins TRBV18 and TRBJ1-1, with 8 bases identical to TRBD1. V shed 5 bases and J 4 bases; nucleotides not matched to a gene: 9. The CDR3 sequence is 15 residues long. Looked up from germline, CDR1 is KGHSH and CDR2 is LQKENI. CDR3 bases: TGTGCCAGCTCAGGCCCAGGGGGCTCAGGCACTGAAGCTTTCTTT. It codes for CASSGPGGSGTEAFF.

The chain carries TRBV9 and TRBJ2-7; TRBD2 matches 11 bases. The CDR3 covers 18 residues. The J segment lost 3 bases and the V segment lost 3 bases, leaving 14 bases of the junction unmatched. Germline V gene sequence: CDR1 SGDLS, CDR2 YYNGEE. CDR3 coding DNA: TGTGCCAGCAGCGCTCGTCCGGGGACTAGCGGCTATTTCTACGAGCAGTACTTC. Its translation: CASSARPGTSGYFYEQYF.

The chain uses TRBV7-6 and TRBJ2-5; D unclear. Per germline, CDR1 SGHVS and CDR2 FNYEAQ. V lost 1 base to trimming and J lost 2 bases, with 8 bases between them. CDR3 length equals 14 residues. CDR3 DNA: TGTGCCAGCAGCTTAGAACATCGTCAAGAGACCCAGTACTTC. Amino acids: CASSLEHRQETQYF.

The chain recombines TRBV5-1 with TRBJ2-7, with 8 bases aligning to TRBD2. This CDR3 region has 15 residues. The V gene end was trimmed by 5 bases and the J gene end by 6 bases; junction bases not matched to a gene: 13. Looked up from germline, CDR1 is SGHRS and CDR2 is YFSETQ. Here the CDR3 reads CASSGGSGTFREQYF. The CDR3 DNA is TGCGCCAGCAGTGGGGGTAGCGGGACCTTTCGCGAGCAGTACTTC.

The CDR3 DNA reads as TGTGCCATCGGGACAGTTGGAGCCATCTACAATGAGCAGTTCTTC. Translated: CAIGTVGAIYNEQFF. The chain recombines TRBV28 with TRBJ2-1; 7 nucleotides match TRBD1. The junction had 12 bases not matched to a gene; V was cut back by 10 bases and J by 3 bases. The CDR3 loop spans 15 amino acids. Germline assignment: CDR1 MDHEN and CDR2 SYDVKM.

V is TRBV6-1 and J is TRBJ1-5; TRBD1 matches 9 bases. The germline gives CDR1 MNHNS, CDR2 SASEGT. The CDR3 consists of 17 residues. Trimming at V came to 2 bases and at J to 7 bases, leaving 12 bases not matched to a gene. The CDR3 DNA reads as TGTGCCAGCAGTGAACTTACAGGGGGCTTTTCAGGCCAGCCCCAGCATTTT. As protein: CASSELTGGFSGQPQHF.

The rearrangement joins TRBV6-1 to TRBJ1-2; D perhaps matches TRBD1 (6 bases). The CDR3 totals 13 residues. Germline V gives CDR1 MNHNS, CDR2 SASEGT. Trimming stripped 4 bases from V and 8 bases from J, with 14 bases between. This CDR3 reads CASSGYRDGGYTF. CDR3 sequence (DNA): TGTGCCAGCAGTGGGTACAGGGATGGCGGCTACACCTTC.

The rearrangement uses TRBV7-9 and TRBJ2-6; no definite D call. CDR3 length: 14 amino acids. The V and J ends lost 5 bases and 2 bases respectively, with 7 bases between them. Germline V gene data show CDR1 as SEHNR and CDR2 as FQNEAQ (reference sequence). The DNA of the CDR3 is TGTGCCAGCAGCCCCCTTGCTGGGGCCAACGTCCTGACTTTC. The encoded protein is CASSPLAGANVLTF. Full variable domain (outside the CDR3, taken from reference TRBV7-9 and TRBJ2-6): DTGVSQNPRHKITKRGQNVTFRCDPISEHNRLYWYRQTLGQGPEFLTYFQNEAQLEKSRLLSDRFSAERPKGSFSTLEIQRTEQGDSAMYLCASSPLAGANVLTFGAGSRLTVL.

This CDR3 reads CASSLDPGTGSGNEQFF. The CDR3 DNA sequence: TGTGCCAGCAGCTTGGATCCCGGGACAGGGTCTGGCAATGAGCAGTTCTTC. The chain uses TRBV5-4 and TRBJ2-1; 9 positions match TRBD1. This CDR3 spans 17 amino acids. Germline V gene data show CDR1 as SGHNT and CDR2 as YYREEE (reference sequence). V dropped 0 bases and J dropped 6; count of bases not matched to a gene: 10.